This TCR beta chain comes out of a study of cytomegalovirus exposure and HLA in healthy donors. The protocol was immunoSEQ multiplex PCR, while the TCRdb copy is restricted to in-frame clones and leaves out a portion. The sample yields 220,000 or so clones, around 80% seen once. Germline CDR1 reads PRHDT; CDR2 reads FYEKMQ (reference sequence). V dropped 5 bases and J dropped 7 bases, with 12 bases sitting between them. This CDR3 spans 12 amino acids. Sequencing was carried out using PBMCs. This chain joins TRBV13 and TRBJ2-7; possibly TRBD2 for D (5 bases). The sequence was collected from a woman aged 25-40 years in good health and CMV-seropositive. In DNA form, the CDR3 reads TGTGCCAGCAGCCATAGTCGGGGTGAGCAGTACTTC. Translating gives CASSHSRGEQYF.